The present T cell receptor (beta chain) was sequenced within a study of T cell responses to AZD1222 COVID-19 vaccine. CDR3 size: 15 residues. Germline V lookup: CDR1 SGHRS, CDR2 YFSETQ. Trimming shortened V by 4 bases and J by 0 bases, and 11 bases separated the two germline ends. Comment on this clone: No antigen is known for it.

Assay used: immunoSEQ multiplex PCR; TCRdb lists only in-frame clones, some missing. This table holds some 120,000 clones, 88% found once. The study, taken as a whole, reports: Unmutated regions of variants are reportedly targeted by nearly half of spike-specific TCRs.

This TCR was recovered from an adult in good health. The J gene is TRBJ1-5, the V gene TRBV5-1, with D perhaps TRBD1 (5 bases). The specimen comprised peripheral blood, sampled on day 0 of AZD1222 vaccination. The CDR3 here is CASSRDGFSNQPQHF. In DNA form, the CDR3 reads TGCGCCAGCAGCAGGGACGGGTTTAGCAATCAGCCCCAGCATTTT.